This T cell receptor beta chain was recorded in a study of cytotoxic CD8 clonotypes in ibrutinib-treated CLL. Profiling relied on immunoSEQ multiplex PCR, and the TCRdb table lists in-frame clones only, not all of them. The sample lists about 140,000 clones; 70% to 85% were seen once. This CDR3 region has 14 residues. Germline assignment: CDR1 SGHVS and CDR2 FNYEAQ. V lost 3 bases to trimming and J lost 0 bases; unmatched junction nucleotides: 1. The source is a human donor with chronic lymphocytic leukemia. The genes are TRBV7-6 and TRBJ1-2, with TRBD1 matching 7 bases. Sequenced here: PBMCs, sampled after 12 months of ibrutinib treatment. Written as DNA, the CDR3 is TGTGCCAGCAGCTTGGACAGGTCTAACTATGGCTACACCTTC. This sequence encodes CASSLDRSNYGYTF.